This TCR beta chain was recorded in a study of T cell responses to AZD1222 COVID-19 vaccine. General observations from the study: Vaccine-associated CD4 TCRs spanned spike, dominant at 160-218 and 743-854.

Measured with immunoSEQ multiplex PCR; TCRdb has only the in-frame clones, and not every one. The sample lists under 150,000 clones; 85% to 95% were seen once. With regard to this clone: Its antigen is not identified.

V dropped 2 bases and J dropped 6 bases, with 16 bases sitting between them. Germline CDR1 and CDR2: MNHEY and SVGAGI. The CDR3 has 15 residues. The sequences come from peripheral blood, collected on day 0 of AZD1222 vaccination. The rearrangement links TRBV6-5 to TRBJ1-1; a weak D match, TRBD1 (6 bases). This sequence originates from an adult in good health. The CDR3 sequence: CASSYGQLFAAEAFF. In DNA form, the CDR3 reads TGTGCCAGCAGTTACGGACAGCTATTCGCAGCTGAAGCTTTCTTT.